This T cell receptor beta chain is drawn from a study of T cells after yellow fever vaccination. Notes on the study in general: Clonotypes shared by both compartments, CD4 and CD8, made up a small share. Abundant clonotypes from the bulk population could have been carried over as contaminants into FACS-sorted repertoires. The booster saw the reappearance of most primary-vaccination clones (approximately 97% CD4, around 88% CD8).

For this clonotype: Its antigen is currently unknown.

The authors made TCR cDNA by 5'RACE template switching, adding a universal primer site and UMIs. Each CDR3 protein is one row after TCRdb ran MiXCR on the 5' RACE reads. The data contain approximately 300,000 distinct CDR3 sequences, around 6.8% of them singletons. Trimming shortened V by 3 bases and J by 0 bases, and 9 bases separated the two germline ends. The CDR3 is 14 amino acids. Germline V gene data show CDR1 as SGDLS and CDR2 as YYNGEE. The origin of this receptor is a man between 18 and 35 years old who received the YFV17D yellow fever vaccine. The chain joins TRBV9 to TRBJ2-5, with no clear D. The material sequenced was PBMCs, taken 45 days after the first yellow fever vaccination. CDR3 DNA sequence: TGTGCCAGCAGCGCTGGTGGGTACCAAGAGACCCAGTACTTC. As protein: CASSAGGYQETQYF.